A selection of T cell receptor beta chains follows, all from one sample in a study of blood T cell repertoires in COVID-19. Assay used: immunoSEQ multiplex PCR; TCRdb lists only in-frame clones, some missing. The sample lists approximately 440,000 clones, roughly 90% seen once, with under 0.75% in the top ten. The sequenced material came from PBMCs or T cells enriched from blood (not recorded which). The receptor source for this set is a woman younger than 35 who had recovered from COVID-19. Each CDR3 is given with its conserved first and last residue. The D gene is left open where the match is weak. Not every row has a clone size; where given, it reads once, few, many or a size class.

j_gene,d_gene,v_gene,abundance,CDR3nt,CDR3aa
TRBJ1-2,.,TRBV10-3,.,TGTGCCATCAGTGAAGGAGGGGCGCGTGTTGATGGCTACACCTTC,CAISEGGARVDGYTF
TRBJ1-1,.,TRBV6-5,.,TGTGCCAGCTACCTCGGGGCAGGGAGGGCTTTCTTT,CASYLGAGRAFF
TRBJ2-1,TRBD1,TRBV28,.,TGTGCCAGCACGACCAACCGGGACAGGGAAAGGAATGAGCAGTTCTTC,CASTTNRDRERNEQFF
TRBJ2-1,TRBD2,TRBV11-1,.,TGTGCCAGCAGCCTGACTAGCGGGAAATACAATGAGCAGTTCTTC,CASSLTSGKYNEQFF
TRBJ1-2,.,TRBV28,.,TGTGCCAGCAGCCCTAACAAGGGAGGCGGCTACACCTTC,CASSPNKGGGYTF
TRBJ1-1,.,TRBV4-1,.,TGCGCCAGCAGCCAAGATATTGGCAGGGAGGGTTTTGCCACTGAAGCTTTCTTT,CASSQDIGREGFATEAFF
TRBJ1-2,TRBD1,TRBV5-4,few,TGTGCCAGCAGCCGTGGACAGGGTGACTATGGCTACACCTTC,CASSRGQGDYGYTF
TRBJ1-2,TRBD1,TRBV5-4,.,TGTGCCAGCAGCGCTGGACAGGGACCCTCTAACTATGGCTACACCTTC,CASSAGQGPSNYGYTF
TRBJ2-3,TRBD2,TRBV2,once,TGTGCCAGCAGCTGGGGAGGGACTAGCGGGGCTAGCACAGATACGCAGTATTTT,CASSWGGTSGASTDTQYF
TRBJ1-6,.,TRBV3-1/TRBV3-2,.,TGTGCCAGCAGCTCTGCGGGGAATTCACCCCTCCACTTT,CASSSAGNSPLHF
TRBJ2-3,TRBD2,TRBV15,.,TGTGCCACCAGCCCTCCGGGGGGGAATTACGGTACGCAGTATTTT,CATSPPGGNYGTQYF
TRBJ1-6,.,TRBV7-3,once,TGTGCCAGCAGCTTCAAGGGAGGAGGGGATTCACCCCTCCACTTT,CASSFKGGGDSPLHF
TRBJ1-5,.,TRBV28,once,TGTGCCAGCAACAGGCGTTATCAGCCCCAGCATTTT,CASNRRYQPQHF
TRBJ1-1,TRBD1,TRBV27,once,TGTGCCAGCAAAAGGTCCAGGGGGCTTGGCACTGAAGCTTTCTTT,CASKRSRGLGTEAFF
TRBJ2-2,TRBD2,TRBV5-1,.,TGCGCCAGCAGCTTGCTTAGCGGGGAGACCGGGGAGCTGTTTTTT,CASSLLSGETGELFF
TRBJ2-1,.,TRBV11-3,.,TGTGCCAGCAGCTTAGGGTCGGGGAATGAGCAGTTCTTC,CASSLGSGNEQFF
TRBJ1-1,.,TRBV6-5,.,TGTGCCAGCAGGGAGGGGAACACTGAAGCTTTCTTT,CASREGNTEAFF
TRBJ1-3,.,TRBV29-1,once,TGCAGCGTTGTCGACAGGTCATTCTCTGGAAACACCATATATTTT,CSVVDRSFSGNTIYF
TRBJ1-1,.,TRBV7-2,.,TGTGCCAGCAGCTTAGAGCCCTTAGAGAACACTGAAGCTTTCTTT,CASSLEPLENTEAFF
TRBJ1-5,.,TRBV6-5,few,TGTGCCAGCAGTTTCACCGACGGGAGGGTAACCCAGCATTTT,CASSFTDGRVTQHF
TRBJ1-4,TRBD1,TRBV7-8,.,TGTGCCAGCAGCTTAGCGACAGGGGGCAATGAAAAACTGTTTTTT,CASSLATGGNEKLFF
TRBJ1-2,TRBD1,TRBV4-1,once,TGCGCCAGCAGCCTTTCTTTCCGGGACAGGGGTAGCTATGGCTACACCTTC,CASSLSFRDRGSYGYTF
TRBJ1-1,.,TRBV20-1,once,TGCAGTGCTTGGAGGGACACTGAAGCTTTCTTT,CSAWRDTEAFF
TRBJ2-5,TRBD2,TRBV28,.,TGTGCCAGCAGTCCCCACCCGGGACTAGGGGAGACCCAGTACTTC,CASSPHPGLGETQYF
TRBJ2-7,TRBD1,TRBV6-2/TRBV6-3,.,TGTGCCAGCAGTTACCAACAGGGGGGCGAGCAGTACTTC,CASSYQQGGEQYF
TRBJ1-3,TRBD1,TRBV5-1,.,TGCGCCAGCAGCTTGGTGGGACAGGGGGCTGGAAACACCATATATTTT,CASSLVGQGAGNTIYF
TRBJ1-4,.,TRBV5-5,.,TGTGCCAGCAGCTTGTTGGGTACAGGTGGCGAAAAACTGTTTTTT,CASSLLGTGGEKLFF
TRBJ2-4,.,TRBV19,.,TGTGCCAGTAGTCCCCCCCCCGGCATGAGACTAGCCAAAAACATTCAGTACTTC,CASSPPPGMRLAKNIQYF
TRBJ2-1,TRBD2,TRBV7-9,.,TGTGCCAGCAGCTTAGCAGCGGGGGGCGACAATGAGCAGTTCTTC,CASSLAAGGDNEQFF
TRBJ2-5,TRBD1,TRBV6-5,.,TGTGCCAGCAGTCCCCAACAGGGGGTAGTGGAGACCCAGTACTTC,CASSPQQGVVETQYF
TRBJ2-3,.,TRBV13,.,TGTGCCAGCAGCACACGGGCCTCGAGGGCGGATACGCAGTATTTT,CASSTRASRADTQYF
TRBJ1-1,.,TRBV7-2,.,TGTGCCAGCAGCCTCGACGGGATTAACACTGAAGCTTTCTTT,CASSLDGINTEAFF
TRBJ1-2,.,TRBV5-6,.,TGTGCCAGCAGCGCCGGACAGAACTATGGCTACACCTTC,CASSAGQNYGYTF
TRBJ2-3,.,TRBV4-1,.,TGCGCCAGCAGCCAACCTGTAAGGGGAAGCACAGATACGCAGTATTTT,CASSQPVRGSTDTQYF
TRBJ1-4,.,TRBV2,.,TGTGCCAGCACGATCAGGGTTAATAATGAAAAACTGTTTTTT,CASTIRVNNEKLFF
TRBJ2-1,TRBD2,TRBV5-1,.,TGCGCCAGCAGCTTGGTTAGCGGGGGCCCTCACAATGAGCAGTTCTTC,CASSLVSGGPHNEQFF
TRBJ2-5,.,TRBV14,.,TGTGCCAGCAGCCATCAGGGGGGTCCCGGCTCCCTACAAGAGACCCAGTACTTC,CASSHQGGPGSLQETQYF
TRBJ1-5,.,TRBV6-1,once,TGTGCCAGCAGTTGGCTCAATCAGCCCCAGCATTTT,CASSWLNQPQHF
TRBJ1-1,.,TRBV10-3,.,TGTGCCATCCCTCTACAGTGGGGCTCGGCTAGGGACACTGAAGCTTTCTTT,CAIPLQWGSARDTEAFF
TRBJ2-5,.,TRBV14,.,TGTGCCAGCAGCCAAGCGGCGAGGAAGACCCAGTACTTC,CASSQAARKTQYF
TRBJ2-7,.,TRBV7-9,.,TGTGCCAGCAGCTTGAGGGACGAGCAGTACTTC,CASSLRDEQYF
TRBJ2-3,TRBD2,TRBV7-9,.,TGTGCCAGCAGCCCTGGGACTAGCGGGGGTGGCTTGGATACGCAGTATTTT,CASSPGTSGGGLDTQYF
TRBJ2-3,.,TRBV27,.,TGTGCCAGCAGTTTATTCACCCGGGATACGCAGTATTTT,CASSLFTRDTQYF
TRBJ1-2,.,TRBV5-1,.,TGCGCCAGCAGCCCCCGACCGGGGGGTGGCTACACCTTC,CASSPRPGGGYTF
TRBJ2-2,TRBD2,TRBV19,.,TGTGCCACCCCTAGCGGGGGAGATCCGAACACCGGGGAGCTGTTTTTT,CATPSGGDPNTGELFF
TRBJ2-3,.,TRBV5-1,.,TGCGCCAGCAGCTCAGGGGTTGGCACAGATACGCAGTATTTT,CASSSGVGTDTQYF
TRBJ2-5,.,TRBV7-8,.,TGTGCCAGCAGCCCCCTCCACGGCGGGGGCGCGAAGACCCAGTACTTC,CASSPLHGGGAKTQYF
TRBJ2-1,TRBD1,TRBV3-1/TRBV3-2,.,TGTGCCAGCAGCCGGGACAGGGGGCGCGATGAGCAGTTCTTC,CASSRDRGRDEQFF
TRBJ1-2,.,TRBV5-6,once,TGTGCCAGCAGCTCGGGGGGGATTGGCTATGGCTACACCTTC,CASSSGGIGYGYTF
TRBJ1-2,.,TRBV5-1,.,TGCGCCAGCAGCCCATCTCCCGCCGCTGAGAACTATGGCTACACCTTC,CASSPSPAAENYGYTF